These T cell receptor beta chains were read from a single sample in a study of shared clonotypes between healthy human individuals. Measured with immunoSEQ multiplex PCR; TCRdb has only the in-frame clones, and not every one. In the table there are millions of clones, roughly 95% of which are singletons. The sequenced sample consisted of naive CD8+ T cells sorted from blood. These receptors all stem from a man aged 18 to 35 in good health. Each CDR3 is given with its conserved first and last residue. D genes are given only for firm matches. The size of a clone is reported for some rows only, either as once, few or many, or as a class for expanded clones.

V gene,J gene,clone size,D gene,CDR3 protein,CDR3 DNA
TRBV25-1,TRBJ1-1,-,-,CASSGEGPNTEAFF,TGTGCCAGCAGTGGTGAGGGGCCGAACACTGAAGCTTTCTTT
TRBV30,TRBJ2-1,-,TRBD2,CAWSGGDGGPYNEQFF,TGTGCCTGGAGCGGGGGGGACGGAGGGCCTTACAATGAGCAGTTCTTC
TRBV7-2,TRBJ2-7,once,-,CASSLAGDTYEQYF,TGTGCCAGCAGCTTAGCCGGGGACACCTACGAGCAGTACTTC
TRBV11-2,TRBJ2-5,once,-,CASSLSWGYQETQYF,TGTGCCAGCAGCCTTAGCTGGGGGTACCAAGAGACCCAGTACTTC
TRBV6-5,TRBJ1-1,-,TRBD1,CASSYSRTGGYTEAFF,TGTGCCAGCAGTTACTCTCGGACAGGGGGCTACACTGAAGCTTTCTTT
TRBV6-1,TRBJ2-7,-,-,CASSEYGGAGPYEQYF,TGTGCCAGCAGTGAATATGGTGGGGCCGGGCCCTACGAGCAGTACTTC
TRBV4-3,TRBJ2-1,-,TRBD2,CASSHGQLAEYNEQFF,TGCGCCAGCAGCCACGGCCAACTAGCGGAGTACAATGAGCAGTTCTTC
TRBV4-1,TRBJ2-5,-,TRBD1,CASSQRQGAPRETQYF,TGCGCCAGCAGCCAAAGACAGGGGGCGCCCCGGGAGACCCAGTACTTC
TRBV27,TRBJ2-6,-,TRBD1,CASSPGTGGTSSGANVLTF,TGTGCCAGCAGTCCAGGGACAGGGGGGACTAGCTCTGGGGCCAACGTCCTGACTTTC
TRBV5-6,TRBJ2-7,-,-,CASRRDTYEQYF,TGTGCCAGCAGGAGGGACACCTACGAGCAGTACTTC
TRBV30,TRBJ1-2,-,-,CAFQLGGRTDGYTF,TGCGCCTTCCAGCTTGGGGGTAGGACGGATGGCTACACCTTC
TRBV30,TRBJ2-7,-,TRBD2,CAGIAGGSYEQYF,TGTGCCGGCATAGCGGGGGGGTCCTACGAGCAGTACTTC
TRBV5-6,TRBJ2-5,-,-,CASSLDSEETQYF,TGTGCCAGCAGCTTGGACAGCGAAGAGACCCAGTACTTC
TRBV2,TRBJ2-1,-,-,CASSDGQGGPGDEQFF,TGTGCCAGCAGTGATGGGCAGGGCGGCCCGGGCGATGAGCAGTTCTTC
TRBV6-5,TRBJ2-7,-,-,CASSPDFYEQYF,TGTGCCAGCAGCCCGGACTTCTACGAGCAGTACTTC
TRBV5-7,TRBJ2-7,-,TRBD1,CASRDRCNEQYF,TGTGCCAGCAGGGACAGGTGCAACGAGCAGTACTTC
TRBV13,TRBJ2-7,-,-,CASSLEDEQYF,TGTGCCAGCAGCTTAGAAGACGAGCAGTACTTC
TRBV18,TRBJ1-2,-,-,CASSPEDSFYGYTF,TGTGCCAGCTCACCAGAGGACAGTTTCTATGGCTACACCTTC
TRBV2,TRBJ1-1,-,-,CASRTGQNTEAFF,TGTGCCAGCAGAACGGGACAGAACACTGAAGCTTTCTTT
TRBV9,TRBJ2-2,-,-,CASSVRPTWGNTGELFF,TGTGCCAGCAGCGTCCGCCCCACATGGGGGAACACCGGGGAGCTGTTTTTT
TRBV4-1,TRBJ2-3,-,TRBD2,CASSQDLLLAGAEDTQYF,TGCGCCAGCAGCCAAGATTTGTTACTAGCGGGGGCGGAAGATACGCAGTATTTT
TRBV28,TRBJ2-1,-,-,CASRHFNEQFF,TGTGCCAGCAGACATTTCAATGAGCAGTTCTTC
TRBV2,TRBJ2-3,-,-,CASSAPDTQYF,TGTGCCAGCAGTGCTCCAGATACGCAGTATTTT
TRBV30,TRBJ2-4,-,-,CAWSAFGGAKNIQYF,TGTGCCTGGAGCGCGTTTGGAGGGGCCAAAAACATTCAGTACTTC
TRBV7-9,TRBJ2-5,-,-,CASRRDGQQETQYF,TGTGCCAGCCGCCGGGACGGACAGCAAGAGACCCAGTACTTC
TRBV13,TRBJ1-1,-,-,CASSLGQRGEAFF,TGTGCCAGCAGCTTAGGACAAAGAGGTGAAGCTTTCTTT
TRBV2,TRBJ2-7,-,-,CASSEILGHEQYF,TGTGCCAGCAGTGAAATACTGGGCCACGAGCAGTACTTC
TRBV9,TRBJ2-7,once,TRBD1,CASSVGTDSYEQYF,TGTGCCAGCAGCGTGGGGACAGACTCCTACGAGCAGTACTTC
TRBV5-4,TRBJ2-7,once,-,CASSSPDGYEQYF,TGTGCCAGCAGCTCGCCGGACGGCTACGAGCAGTACTTC
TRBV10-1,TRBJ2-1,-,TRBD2,CASSGPSGGNNEQFF,TGCGCCAGCAGCGGACCTAGCGGGGGAAACAATGAGCAGTTCTTC
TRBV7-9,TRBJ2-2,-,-,CASSPLGTYTGELFF,TGTGCCAGCAGCCCTTTAGGGACGTACACCGGGGAGCTGTTTTTT
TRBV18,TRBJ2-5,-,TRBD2,CASSPPPLAGVQETQYF,TGTGCCAGCTCACCCCCCCCGCTAGCGGGAGTACAAGAGACCCAGTACTTC
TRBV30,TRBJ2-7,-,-,CAWKPLGDNYEQYF,TGTGCCTGGAAGCCTTTAGGAGATAACTACGAGCAGTACTTC
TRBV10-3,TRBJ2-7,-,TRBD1,CAIATSGTGAYEQYF,TGTGCCATCGCCACTTCCGGGACAGGGGCCTACGAGCAGTACTTC
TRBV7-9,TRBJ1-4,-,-,CASARGGQGSGEKLFF,TGTGCCAGCGCAAGGGGGGGCCAGGGAAGTGGCGAAAAACTGTTTTTT
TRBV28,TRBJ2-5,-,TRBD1,CASAAGTGGFQGTQYF,TGTGCCAGCGCCGCCGGGACAGGGGGATTCCAAGGGACCCAGTACTTC